This record concerns one T cell receptor beta chain sequence. This sample stems from a study of blood T cell repertoires in COVID-19. Study-level background: Sources were T cells, B-cell-depleted T cells, or PBMCs; the material itself was cDNA or gDNA.

In germline, CDR1 is SGHAT, CDR2 FQDESV (reference sequence). The V gene lost 6 bases and the J gene lost 0 bases, with 14 bases spanning the gap. This CDR3 has 15 residues. The protocol was immunoSEQ multiplex PCR, while the TCRdb copy is restricted to in-frame clones and leaves out a portion. The repertoire includes around 39,000 clones, 75% to 85% of them detected once, and 13% to 15% sits in the top ten. The sequence was obtained from a woman aged 65 to 85 with acute or convalescent COVID-19. The genes are TRBV11-1 and TRBJ1-1; D call uncertain. Sequenced sample: peripheral blood. Here the CDR3 reads CASSDRQTLNTEAFF. The CDR3 DNA reads as TGTGCCAGCAGTGACCGGCAGACTTTGAACACTGAAGCTTTCTTT.